Shown below are 26 T cell receptor beta chains from a single sample sequenced in a study of blood T cell repertoires in COVID-19. Only in-frame clones appear in the TCRdb table, and some are missing; sequencing was by immunoSEQ multiplex PCR. The sample has about 180,000 clones; over 70% are singletons. Sequencing was performed on PBMCs or T cells enriched from blood (not recorded which). These TCRs come from a man in his sixties who had been exposed to COVID-19.

J is TRBJ2-3 and V is TRBV9, with 8 bases lining up with TRBD2. CDR1 is SGDLS and CDR2 is YYNGEE in the germline V gene. The CDR3 sequence is 15 residues long. J lost 2 bases, V lost 3 bases, and 5 bases had no gene match. The chain's CDR3 is CASSALAGSTDTQYF. CDR3 sequence (DNA): TGTGCCAGCAGCGCCCTAGCGGGCTCCACAGATACGCAGTATTTT.

The chain employs TRBV10-3 and TRBJ2-3, with 11 bases fitting TRBD1. The CDR3 has 16 residues. V shed 8 bases and J 1 base; nucleotides not matched to a gene: 8. The germline V gene has CDR1 ENHRY and CDR2 SYGVKD. This CDR3 is CAISKDRGRGTDTQYF. CDR3 nucleotides: TGTGCCATCTCAAAGGACAGGGGGCGCGGCACAGATACGCAGTATTTT.

The rearrangement joins TRBV19 to TRBJ2-3, with no clear D. Germline CDR1 reads LNHDA; CDR2 reads SQIVND (reference sequence). CDR3 length: 13 amino acids. Trimming pared 1 base from V and 1 base from J, leaving 3 bases between. The CDR3 is CASSIGGTDTQYF. The DNA for the CDR3 is TGTGCCAGTAGTATAGGCGGCACAGATACGCAGTATTTT. The variable domain in full, completed from reference TRBV19 and TRBJ2-3, reads DGGITQSPKYLFRKEGQNVTLSCEQNLNHDAMYWYRQDPGQGLRLIYYSQIVNDFQKGDIAEGYSVSREKKESFPLTVTSAQKNPTAFYLCASSIGGTDTQYFGPGTRLTVL.

This chain links TRBV5-1 with TRBJ2-7, with TRBD1 as a possible D gene (6 bases). The V and J ends lost 2 bases and 7 bases respectively, with 22 bases between them. Germline V gives CDR1 SGHRS, CDR2 YFSETQ. The CDR3 extends over 16 amino acids. The CDR3 coding sequence is TGCGCCAGCAGCTTAGGTGTTGCAGGGGCCGGAATTGAGCAGTACTTC. Translation gives CASSLGVAGAGIEQYF.

The CDR3 spells CASSLVSVRENQPQHF. CDR3 bases: TGTGCCAGCAGCTTAGTGAGCGTCAGGGAAAATCAGCCCCAGCATTTT. V and J are TRBV7-2 and TRBJ1-5; D possibly corresponds to TRBD1 (5 bases). V was pared by 1 base and J by 4 bases, with 14 bases between. Germline CDR1 and CDR2: SGHTA and FQGNSA. The CDR3 length is 16 residues. Supplemented by reference TRBV7-2 and TRBJ1-5, the full variable domain reads GAGVSQSPSNKVTEKGKDVELRCDPISGHTALYWYRQSLGQGLEFLIYFQGNSAPDKSGLPSDRFSAERTGGSVSTLTIQRTQQEDSAVYLCASSLVSVRENQPQHFGDGTRLSIL.

The rearrangement uses TRBV7-9 and TRBJ2-5; TRBD2 is a possible D gene (6 bases). The V gene lost 2 bases and the J gene lost 5 bases, with 15 bases spanning the gap. Germline CDR1 is SEHNR and CDR2 is FQNEAQ (reference sequence). The CDR3 runs 15 residues. The CDR3 DNA follows: TGTGCCAGCAGCTTAAGGACGGGAGAATTGGAGACCCAGTACTTC. Encoded protein: CASSLRTGELETQYF.

This clone was recorded once. V and J are TRBV19 and TRBJ2-5, with a tentative D call TRBD1 (7 bases). Trimming cost V 1 base and J 5 bases, with 11 bases left between them. The CDR3 covers 14 residues. The germline V gene encodes CDR1 LNHDA and CDR2 SQIVND (reference sequence). The CDR3 loop is CASSIVAGGETQYF. The CDR3 nucleotides read TGTGCCAGTAGTATAGTTGCAGGGGGGGAGACCCAGTACTTC.

The V call is TRBV11-1, the J call TRBJ2-5, with a weak D call TRBD2 (5 bases). Trimming stripped 3 bases from V and 1 base from J, with 12 bases between. This CDR3 region has 15 residues. CDR1 and CDR2 (germline): SGHAT, FQDESV (reference sequence). The CDR3 is CASSFRRRRQETQYF. In DNA form, the CDR3 reads TGTGCCAGCAGCTTCCGGAGGCGGCGCCAAGAGACCCAGTACTTC.

The genes are TRBV11-2 and TRBJ2-7; 7 bases align to TRBD1. V lost 5 bases to trimming and J lost 6 bases; unmatched junction nucleotides: 10. The CDR3 contains 14 residues. CDR1 SGHAT and CDR2 FQNNGV come from the germline V gene. CDR3: CASSPNRGRGEQYF. In nucleotides, the CDR3 is TGTGCCAGCAGCCCGAACAGGGGAAGGGGCGAGCAGTACTTC.

This chain connects TRBV19 to TRBJ2-7; 14 nucleotides agree with TRBD2. There are 20 residues in the CDR3. V was clipped by 1 base and J by 4 bases; unmatched bases: 15. Germline CDR1 and CDR2: LNHDA and SQIVND (reference sequence). CDR3 in amino acids: CASSIAGFRGLAGEMYEQYF. The DNA of the CDR3 is TGTGCCAGTAGTATAGCAGGTTTTCGGGGACTAGCGGGAGAGATGTACGAGCAGTACTTC.

This clone has just a few counts. The chain has TRBV7-9 and TRBJ1-5; D is perhaps TRBD1 (5 bases). Per germline, CDR1 SEHNR and CDR2 FQNEAQ (reference sequence). The V end lost 4 bases, the J end lost 0 bases, and 10 bases lay between the germline ends. The CDR3 runs 15 residues. The CDR3 sequence is CASSSWGGSNQPQHF. For the CDR3, the DNA is TGTGCCAGCAGCTCCTGGGGGGGTAGCAATCAGCCCCAGCATTTT.

The chain recombines TRBV10-3 with TRBJ2-5, with 8 positions matching TRBD1. Trimming at V came to 1 base and at J to 5 bases, leaving 9 bases not matched to a gene. Germline-derived CDR1 and CDR2 are ENHRY and SYGVKD. The CDR3 spans 16 residues. In DNA, the CDR3 is TGTGCCATCAGTGAGTGGGGGACAGGTTCGCGGGAGACCCAGTACTTC. Its translation is CAISEWGTGSRETQYF.

V is TRBV10-1 and J is TRBJ2-5; 11 bases align to TRBD1. Germline-derived CDR1 and CDR2 are WNHNN and SYGVQD (reference sequence). The CDR3 extends over 15 amino acids. V was pared by 4 bases and J by 5 bases, with 6 bases of the junction left unmatched. The CDR3 protein is CASSAGTGGRETQYF. CDR3 in DNA: TGCGCCAGCAGTGCAGGGACAGGGGGGCGGGAGACCCAGTACTTC.

This clone was seen a few times. The V gene is TRBV28, the J gene TRBJ1-5; 8 nucleotides align to TRBD1. CDR3 length: 18 residues. Germline values: CDR1 MDHEN, CDR2 SYDVKM. V shed 5 bases and J 0 bases; nucleotides not matched to a gene: 12. In DNA form, the CDR3 reads TGTGCCAGCAGTCCTCCCCCCGCGACAGGGGTTAGCAATCAGCCCCAGCATTTT. This sequence encodes CASSPPPATGVSNQPQHF.

J is TRBJ2-1 and V is TRBV7-8; 12 bases align to TRBD2. Germline V gene lookup returns CDR1 SGHVS and CDR2 FQNEAQ. The CDR3 consists of 16 residues. V lost 3 bases, J lost 7 bases, and 7 bases stayed unmatched. CDR3 loop: CASSFYTSGRLNEQFF. CDR3 sequence (DNA): TGTGCCAGCAGCTTCTATACTAGCGGGAGGTTAAATGAGCAGTTCTTC.

This clone appeared a single time. The rearrangement links TRBV28 to TRBJ2-1, with unresolved D. Looked up from germline, CDR1 is MDHEN and CDR2 is SYDVKM. Trimming left V 2 bases short and J 7 bases short, with 12 bases between. CDR3 length: 14 amino acids. CDR3 nucleotides: TGTGCCAGCAGTTTAACGGCGGTTTTAAATGAGCAGTTCTTC. It yields the protein CASSLTAVLNEQFF.

DNA for the CDR3: TGTGCCAGCAGCTTTTCTAGCGAGTACAATGAGCAGTTCTTC. This codes for CASSFSSEYNEQFF. The chain uses TRBV11-3 and TRBJ2-1, with TRBD2 as a possible D gene (6 bases). Per germline, CDR1 SGHNT and CDR2 YENEEA. There are 14 residues in the CDR3. Deletions cut 3 bases from V and 4 bases from J, with 10 bases between.

This rearrangement joins TRBV6-5 to TRBJ2-7, with D possibly being TRBD1 (5 bases). The germline gives CDR1 MNHEY, CDR2 SVGAGI. This CDR3 contains 16 residues. Trimming cost V 3 bases and J 9 bases, with 24 bases left between them. This chain's CDR3 is CASSYTPAVGLHGQYF. The CDR3 nucleotides are TGTGCCAGCAGTTATACCCCCGCTGTGGGGCTACATGGGCAGTACTTC.

The V and J genes are TRBV7-6 and TRBJ2-1; 8 nucleotides line up with TRBD2. The CDR3 sequence is 15 residues long. The V segment lost 7 bases and the J segment 7 bases; nucleotides outside the gene matches: 12. The germline V gene has CDR1 SGHVS and CDR2 FNYEAQ. The CDR3: CASTYSGVGGNEQFF. Here the CDR3 DNA reads TGTGCCAGCACCTATAGCGGGGTTGGAGGGAATGAGCAGTTCTTC.

This clone was counted between two and nine times. This chain connects TRBV6-5 to TRBJ1-1, with 7 bases aligning to TRBD1. The CDR3 is made up of 13 amino acids. Germline V gene data show CDR1 as MNHEY and CDR2 as SVGAGI. After removal of 6 bases from V and 3 bases from J, the junction contained 4 bases not matched to a gene. CDR3 amino acids: CASSATGDTEAFF. The CDR3 region has the DNA TGTGCCAGCAGCGCCACAGGGGACACTGAAGCTTTCTTT.

The chain carries TRBV5-6 and TRBJ2-1; 10 bases line up with TRBD2. The length of the CDR3 is 15 residues. Germline V gives CDR1 SGHDT, CDR2 YYEEEE. With 3 bases clipped from V and 6 bases from J, the junction kept 6 bases outside the gene matches. The CDR3 loop reads CASSWLAGAGNEQFF. The CDR3 nucleotides are TGTGCCAGCAGCTGGCTAGCGGGAGCTGGCAATGAGCAGTTCTTC.

This chain joins TRBV25-1 and TRBJ2-4, with 8 bases that match TRBD2. Unmatched junction bases numbered 13, after V lost 3 bases and J lost 3 bases. Germline V gene sequence: CDR1 MGHDK, CDR2 SYGVNS. This CDR3 has 18 amino acids. The CDR3 DNA sequence: TGTGCCAGCAGTGACACCCCCGTCGGGAGGGGACGCAAAAACATTCAGTACTTC. This sequence encodes CASSDTPVGRGRKNIQYF.

The V and J genes are TRBV3-1 (or the pseudogene TRBV3-2) and TRBJ1-2, with D tentatively TRBD1 (5 bases). The germline gives CDR1 LGHDT, CDR2 YNNKEL (reference sequence). This CDR3 comprises 15 residues. Deletions cut 2 bases from V and 0 bases from J, with 10 bases between. CDR3: CASSQWGEANYGYTF. CDR3 bases: TGTGCCAGCAGCCAATGGGGGGAAGCTAACTATGGCTACACCTTC.

The chain joins TRBV19 to TRBJ1-2, with 9 positions matching TRBD1. J lost 4 bases, V lost 6 bases, and 9 bases had no gene match. The CDR3 has 15 residues. The V gene's germline CDR1 is LNHDA and CDR2 SQIVND (reference sequence). The CDR3 spells CASRNTGGRSYGYTF. As DNA, the CDR3 is TGTGCCAGTAGAAATACAGGGGGCCGGAGCTATGGCTACACCTTC.

The chain uses TRBV19 and TRBJ2-1, with TRBD2 as a possible D gene (6 bases). The CDR3 is made up of 14 amino acids. V was clipped by 6 bases and J by 10 bases, with 19 bases between them. Per the germline V gene, CDR1 is LNHDA and CDR2 is SQIVND (reference sequence). CDR3 residues: CASRTGLMAREQFF. CDR3 nucleotides: TGTGCCAGTAGGACGGGACTGATGGCCAGGGAGCAGTTCTTC.

V is TRBV24-1 and J is TRBJ2-7; D is perhaps TRBD1 (6 bases). From germline, CDR1 is KGHDR and CDR2 SFDVKD. The V end lost 5 bases, the J end lost 4 bases, and 11 bases lay between the germline ends. The CDR3 runs 13 residues. In DNA form, the CDR3 reads TGTGCCACCAGTGCTCAGGGGAAGTACGAGCAGTACTTC. It encodes CATSAQGKYEQYF.